The clone carrying this T cell receptor (beta chain) was found once. This sample was included in a study of blood T cell repertoires in COVID-19. As processed by the authors: Reference gene primer amplification in the assay estimated nucleated cell counts. The data were produced by immunoSEQ multiplex PCR, yet TCRdb's version contains in-frame clones alone and is incomplete. V, J and clone size reflect that table, while D and trimming were determined from the DNA. The repertoire holds about 330,000 clones, with 88% as singletons. Germline V lookup: CDR1 GTSNPN, CDR2 SVGIG (reference sequence). This CDR3 is built from 15 residues. Deletions cut 2 bases from V and 4 bases from J, with 14 bases between.

The specimen was peripheral blood. J is TRBJ2-2 and V is TRBV30; D remains unclear. This receptor was obtained from a woman aged 50 to 60 with active or convalescent COVID-19. The DNA of the CDR3 is TGTGCCTGGAGTCGAGGCAGAGTAGGCACCGGGGAGCTGTTTTTT. This codes for CAWSRGRVGTGELFF.